The source of this T cell receptor beta chain is a study of glioma-infiltrating T cells after dendritic cell vaccination. Time point noted: after dendritic cell vaccination, including at tumor progression/relapse. Study-level findings and limits: Complete blood and tumor specimen sets were limited to few patients. Survival was not directly related to TCR clonality in these patients. Estimated pretreatment TIL content predicted outcome after dendritic cell vaccination.

The PCR used 60 V beta and 13 J beta primers. The table came from immunoSEQ multiplex PCR; TCRdb's copy has only in-frame clones and leaves some out. The data show 100,000 or so clones, with 65% to 85% seen just once and about 5.7% held by the top ten. Turning to this clone: What it binds is not known.

This material consisted of blood, taken after dendritic cell vaccination. This sequence was found in a human donor with glioblastoma.

The CDR3 region is CASSGRQNGYTF. The CDR3 nucleotides read TGTGCCAGCAGCGGACGACAGAATGGCTACACCTTC. The chain links TRBV9 to TRBJ1-2, with D perhaps TRBD1 (5 bases). The germline CDR1 and CDR2 sequences are SGDLS and YYNGEE. The CDR3 sequence is 12 residues long. The ends were cut back, 3 bases at V and 6 bases at J, with 9 bases in the middle.